This T cell receptor (beta chain) originates from a study of immune evolution from preneoplasia to lung adenocarcinoma. This clone appeared once. Its antigen is as yet unknown. The CDR3 runs 14 residues. CDR1 is ENHRY, CDR2 SYGVKD, per germline. V was trimmed by 2 bases and J by 3 bases, leaving 10 bases between them. Sequenced by immunoSEQ multiplex PCR; TCRdb stores in-frame clones only, minus some. The repertoire has about 4,300 clones, roughly 80% of them found once; the top ten carry about 9.6%. Resections took place in Japan or China from the mid-2010s to the late 2010s. Nucleic acids came from premalignant or tumor cells enriched by macro-dissection. Overall study results and limits: From normal lung to invasive adenocarcinoma, top clone frequencies appeared to decrease.

V gene TRBV10-3 combines with J gene TRBJ2-5; maybe TRBD2 (6 bases). This clonotype originated in a person between 60 and 80 years old with lung adenocarcinoma. Sequenced input: FFPE minimally invasive lung adenocarcinoma tissue. The CDR3 DNA reads TGTGCCATCAGTGAGGGCGGAGGGAAAGAGACCCAGTACTTC. This translates into CAISEGGGKETQYF.